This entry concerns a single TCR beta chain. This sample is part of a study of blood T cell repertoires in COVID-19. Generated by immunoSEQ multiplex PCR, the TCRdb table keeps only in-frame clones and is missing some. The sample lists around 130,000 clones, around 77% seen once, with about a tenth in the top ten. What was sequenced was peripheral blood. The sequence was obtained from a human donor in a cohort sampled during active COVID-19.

CDR3 loop: CASSSGAGYEQYF. CDR3 coding DNA: TGTGCCAGCAGTTCAGGGGCGGGTTACGAGCAGTACTTC. The rearrangement joins TRBV27 to TRBJ2-7; perhaps TRBD1 as D (6 bases). V shed 4 bases and J shed 4 bases, with 11 bases lying between them. The CDR3 is 13 amino acids. Germline assignment: CDR1 MNHEY and CDR2 SMNVEV (reference sequence).